Listed here is a single T cell receptor beta chain. The germline V gene has CDR1 MDHEN and CDR2 SYDVKM. The V segment lost 3 bases and the J segment 2 bases; nucleotides outside the gene matches: 2. There are 16 residues in the CDR3. Produced via immunoSEQ multiplex PCR; TCRdb's table is partial and in-frame only. Counted here are roughly 2.2 million clones, roughly 92% occurring once; the ten biggest clones make up 0.37%. The data were obtained in a study of shared clonotypes between healthy human individuals. This TCR was recovered from a man aged 18 to 29 in good health. Some clones in this sample may be carry-over from other donors' samples. Sequencing was performed on naive CD4+ T cells from PBMCs. Noted subset: CD45RA+ positively selected. The chain joins TRBV28 to TRBJ2-6; 9 positions match TRBD1. The DNA for the CDR3 is TGTGCCAGCAGTTTGACAGGGGGGACTGGGGCCAACGTCCTGACTTTC. This translates into CASSLTGGTGANVLTF.